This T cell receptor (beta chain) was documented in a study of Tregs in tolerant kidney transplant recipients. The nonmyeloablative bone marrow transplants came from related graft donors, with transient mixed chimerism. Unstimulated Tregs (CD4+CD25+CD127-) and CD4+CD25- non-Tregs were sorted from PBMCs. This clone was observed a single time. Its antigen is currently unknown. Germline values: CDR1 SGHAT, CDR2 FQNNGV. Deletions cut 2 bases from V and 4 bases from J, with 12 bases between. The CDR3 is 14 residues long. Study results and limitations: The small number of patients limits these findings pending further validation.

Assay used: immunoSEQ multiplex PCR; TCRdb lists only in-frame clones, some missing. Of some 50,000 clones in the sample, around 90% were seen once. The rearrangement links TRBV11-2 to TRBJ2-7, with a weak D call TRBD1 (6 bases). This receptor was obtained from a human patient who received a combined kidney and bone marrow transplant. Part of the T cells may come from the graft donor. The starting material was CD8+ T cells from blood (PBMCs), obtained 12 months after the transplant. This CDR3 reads CASSLRLRGYEQYF. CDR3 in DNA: TGTGCCAGCAGCTTACGACTCAGGGGTTACGAGCAGTACTTC.